The clone carrying this TCR beta chain has only one observation. This CDR3 spans 15 amino acids. With V trimmed by 1 base and J by 7 bases, 5 bases remained unmatched. CDR1 is SGHNT, CDR2 YYREEE, per germline (reference sequence). Source study methods: Reference gene primer amplification yielded estimated nucleated cell counts. This table comes from immunoSEQ multiplex PCR, and its TCRdb copy is limited to in-frame clones, with some not included. Clone size and V and J calls were adopted from that table, with D and trimming inferred from the DNA. The sample includes 200,000 or so clones, 75% to 90% seen only once; the top ten take 3% to 4%. This sample is part of a study of blood T cell repertoires in COVID-19. On the study more broadly: COVID-19 samples, acute and convalescent, were from the United States, Italy and Spain.

Self-reported history from a screening survey and questionnaire set each donor's cohort. Exposed study participants had met a COVID-19 case within 2 weeks before entry. V is TRBV5-4 and J is TRBJ1-4, with 9 bases matching TRBD1. Sequencing was carried out using PBMCs or T cells enriched from blood (not recorded which). This receptor was identified in a young woman who had been exposed to COVID-19. Here the CDR3 DNA reads TGTGCCAGCAGCTTGTACAGGGGGCAGGTTGAAAAACTGTTTTTT. Translation: CASSLYRGQVEKLFF.